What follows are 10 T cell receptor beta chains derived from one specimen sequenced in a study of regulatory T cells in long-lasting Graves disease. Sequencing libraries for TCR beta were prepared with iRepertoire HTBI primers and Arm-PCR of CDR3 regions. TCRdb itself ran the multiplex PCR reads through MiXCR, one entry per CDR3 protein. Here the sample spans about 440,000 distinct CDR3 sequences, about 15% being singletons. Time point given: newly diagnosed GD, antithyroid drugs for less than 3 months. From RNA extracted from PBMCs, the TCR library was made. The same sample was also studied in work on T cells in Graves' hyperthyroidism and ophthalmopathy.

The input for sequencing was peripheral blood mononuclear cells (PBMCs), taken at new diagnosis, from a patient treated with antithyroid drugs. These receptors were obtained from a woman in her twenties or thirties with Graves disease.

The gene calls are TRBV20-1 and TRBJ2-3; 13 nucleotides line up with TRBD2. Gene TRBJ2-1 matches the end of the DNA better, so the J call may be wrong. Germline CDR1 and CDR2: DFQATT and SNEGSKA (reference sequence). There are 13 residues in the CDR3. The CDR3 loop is CSATTSGRGEQFF. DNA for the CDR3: TGCAGTGCTACCACTAGCGGGAGGGGCGAGCAGTTCTTC.

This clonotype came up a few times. CDR3 residues: CASSYSYGSNQPQHF. CDR3 nucleotides: TGTGCCAGCAGTTACTCGTATGGTAGCAATCAGCCCCAGCATTTT. V and J are TRBV6-2 or TRBV6-3 and TRBJ1-5; the D is unclear. In germline, CDR1 is MNHEY, CDR2 SVGEGT. The CDR3 is made up of 15 amino acids. Trimming pared 0 bases from V and 0 bases from J, leaving 6 bases between.

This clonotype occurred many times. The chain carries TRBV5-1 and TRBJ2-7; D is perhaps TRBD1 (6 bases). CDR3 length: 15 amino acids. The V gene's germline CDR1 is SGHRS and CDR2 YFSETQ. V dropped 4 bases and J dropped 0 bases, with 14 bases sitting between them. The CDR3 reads CASSISRGVSYEQYF. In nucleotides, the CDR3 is TGCGCCAGCAGCATATCCAGGGGTGTCTCCTACGAGCAGTACTTC.

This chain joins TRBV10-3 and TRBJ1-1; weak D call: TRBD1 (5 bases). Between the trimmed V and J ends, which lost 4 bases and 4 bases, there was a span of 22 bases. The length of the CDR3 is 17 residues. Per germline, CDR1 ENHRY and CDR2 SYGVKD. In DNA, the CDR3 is TGTGCCATCAGTGGCTCTTTGGGAGGAGGGGCTGGCACTGAAGCTTTCTTT. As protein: CAISGSLGGGAGTEAFF.

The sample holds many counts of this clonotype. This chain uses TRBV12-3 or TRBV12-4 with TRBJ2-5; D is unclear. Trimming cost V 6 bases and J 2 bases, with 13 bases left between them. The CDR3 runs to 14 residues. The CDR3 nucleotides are TGTGCCAGCAGCCTTGTGAGTGCGCAAGAGACCCAGTACTTC. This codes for CASSLVSAQETQYF.

CDR3 protein: CASSLTGGLVELFF. The CDR3 nucleotides are TGTGCCAGCAGCCTGACAGGGGGCTTAGTGGAACTGTTTTTT. The rearrangement uses TRBV5-6 and TRBJ1-4; 10 nucleotides match TRBD1. The V gene end was trimmed by 4 bases and the J gene end by 12 bases; junction bases not matched to a gene: 9. The length of the CDR3 is 14 residues. The germline CDR1 and CDR2 sequences are SGHDT and YYEEEE.

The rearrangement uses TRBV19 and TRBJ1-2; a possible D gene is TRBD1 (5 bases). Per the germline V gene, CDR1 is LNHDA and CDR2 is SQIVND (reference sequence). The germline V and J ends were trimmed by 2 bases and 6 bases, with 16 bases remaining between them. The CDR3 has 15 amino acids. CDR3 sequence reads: CASSISVGHLHGYTF. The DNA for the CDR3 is TGTGCCAGTAGTATATCTGTTGGACATCTCCATGGCTACACCTTC. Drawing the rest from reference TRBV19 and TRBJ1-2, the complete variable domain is DGGITQSPKYLFRKEGQNVTLSCEQNLNHDAMYWYRQDPGQGLRLIYYSQIVNDFQKGDIAEGYSVSREKKESFPLTVTSAQKNPTAFYLCASSISVGHLHGYTFGSGTRLTVV.

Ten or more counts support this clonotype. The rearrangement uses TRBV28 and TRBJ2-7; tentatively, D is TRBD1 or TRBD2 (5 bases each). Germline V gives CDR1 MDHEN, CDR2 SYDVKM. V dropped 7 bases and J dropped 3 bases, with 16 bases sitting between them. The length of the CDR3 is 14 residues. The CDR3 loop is CASTYGMGVYEQYF. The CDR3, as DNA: TGTGCCAGCACTTACGGGATGGGGGTCTACGAGCAGTACTTC.

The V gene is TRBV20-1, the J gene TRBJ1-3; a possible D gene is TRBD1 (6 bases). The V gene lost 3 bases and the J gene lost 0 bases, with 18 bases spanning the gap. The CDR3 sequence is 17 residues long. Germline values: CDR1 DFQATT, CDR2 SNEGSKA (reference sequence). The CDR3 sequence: CSAREPLGTPSGNTIYF. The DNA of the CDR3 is TGCAGTGCTAGGGAGCCCTTGGGGACACCCTCTGGAAACACCATATATTTT.

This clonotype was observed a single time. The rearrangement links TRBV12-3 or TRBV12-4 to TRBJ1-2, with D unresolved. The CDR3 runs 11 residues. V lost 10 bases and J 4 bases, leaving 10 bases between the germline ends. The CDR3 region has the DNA TGTGCCACGACACGAGCCTATGGCTACACCTTC. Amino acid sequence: CATTRAYGYTF.